This TCR beta chain was sequenced for a study of blood T cell repertoires in COVID-19. Only in-frame clones appear in the TCRdb table, and some are missing; sequencing was by immunoSEQ multiplex PCR. The profile shows approximately 300,000 clones, 70% to 90% of them singletons. Germline trimming cut 2 bases from V and 0 bases from J; bases unmatched to any gene: 2. The length of the CDR3 is 15 residues. Looked up from germline, CDR1 is SGHRS and CDR2 is YFSETQ. The sequence derives from a woman between 25 and 40 years old who had recovered from COVID-19. The chain has TRBV5-1 and TRBJ2-1; 7 nucleotides line up with TRBD2. Sequencing was done on a sample of PBMCs or T cells enriched from blood (not recorded which). The chain's CDR3 is CASSFPSGSYNEQFF. Here the CDR3 DNA reads TGCGCCAGCAGCTTCCCTAGCGGCTCCTACAATGAGCAGTTCTTC.